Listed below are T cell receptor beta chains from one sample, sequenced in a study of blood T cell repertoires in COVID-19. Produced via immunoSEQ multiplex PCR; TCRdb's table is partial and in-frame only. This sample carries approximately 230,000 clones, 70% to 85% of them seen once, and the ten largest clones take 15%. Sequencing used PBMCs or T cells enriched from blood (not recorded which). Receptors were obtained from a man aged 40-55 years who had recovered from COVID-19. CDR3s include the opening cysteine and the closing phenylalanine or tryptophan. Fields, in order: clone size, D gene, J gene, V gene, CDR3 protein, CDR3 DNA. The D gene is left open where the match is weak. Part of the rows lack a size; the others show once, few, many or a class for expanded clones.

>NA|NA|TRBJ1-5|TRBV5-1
CASSLEDSRYQPQHF
TGCGCCAGCAGCTTGGAAGACAGCCGATATCAGCCCCAGCATTTT
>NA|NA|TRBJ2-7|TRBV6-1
CASSEGTATYEQYF
TGTGCCAGCAGTGAAGGGACAGCCACCTACGAGCAGTACTTC
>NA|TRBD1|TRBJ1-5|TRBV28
CASKQGIRQPQHF
TGTGCCAGCAAACAGGGGATCCGGCAGCCCCAGCATTTT
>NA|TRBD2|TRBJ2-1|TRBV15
CATSPGGGTAKFF
TGTGCCACCAGCCCTGGGGGGGGGACGGCAAAGTTCTTC
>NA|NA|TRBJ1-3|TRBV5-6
CASSSRAYSGNTIYF
TGTGCCAGCAGCTCGCGGGCCTACTCTGGAAACACCATATATTTT
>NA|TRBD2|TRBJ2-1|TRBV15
CATSPGTSGRGGTYNEQFF
TGTGCCACCAGCCCGGGGACTAGCGGTCGGGGTGGCACCTACAATGAGCAGTTCTTC
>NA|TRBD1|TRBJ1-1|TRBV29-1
CSYLRTGGMTEAFF
TGCAGCTACCTCCGGACAGGGGGGATGACTGAAGCTTTCTTT
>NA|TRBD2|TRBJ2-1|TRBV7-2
CASSPGLAEYNEQFF
TGTGCCAGCAGCCCAGGTCTAGCGGAGTACAATGAGCAGTTCTTC
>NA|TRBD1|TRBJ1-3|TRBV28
CASSSGTGHIYF
TGTGCCAGCAGTTCCGGGACAGGACACATATATTTT
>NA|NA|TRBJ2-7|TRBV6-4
CASSVETGSYEQYF
TGTGCCAGCAGTGTCGAGACGGGATCCTACGAGCAGTACTTC
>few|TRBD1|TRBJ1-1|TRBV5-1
CASSDDRGFTEAFF
TGCGCCAGCAGCGATGACAGGGGATTCACTGAAGCTTTCTTT
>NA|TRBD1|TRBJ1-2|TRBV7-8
CASSDLGQGDEGYTF
TGTGCCAGCAGCGACTTGGGACAGGGTGATGAGGGCTACACCTTC
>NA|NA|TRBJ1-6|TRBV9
CASSVLVSGSSPLHF
TGTGCCAGCAGCGTACTCGTCTCGGGTAGTTCACCCCTCCACTTT
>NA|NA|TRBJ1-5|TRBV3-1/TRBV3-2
CASSQDFGGNQPQHF
TGTGCCAGCAGCCAAGATTTCGGGGGCAATCAGCCCCAGCATTTT
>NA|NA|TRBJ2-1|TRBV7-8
CASSSSVSYNEQFF
TGTGCCAGCAGCTCCAGCGTGTCTTACAATGAGCAGTTCTTC
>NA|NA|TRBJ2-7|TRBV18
CASSPKLGGEYSYEQYF
TGTGCCAGCTCACCTAAATTAGGAGGGGAATACTCCTACGAGCAGTACTTC
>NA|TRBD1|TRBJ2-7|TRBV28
CASSLTGGYHEQYF
TGTGCCAGCAGTTTGACAGGGGGCTACCACGAGCAGTACTTC
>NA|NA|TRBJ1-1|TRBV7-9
CASSFLGGDTEAFF
TGTGCCAGCAGCTTCCTGGGAGGGGATACTGAAGCTTTCTTT
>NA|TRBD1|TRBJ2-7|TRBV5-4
CASSSAGTAPYEQYF
TGTGCCAGCAGCTCCGCCGGGACAGCACCCTACGAGCAGTACTTC
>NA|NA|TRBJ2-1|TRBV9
CASSVEDSSYNEQFF
TGTGCCAGCAGCGTAGAAGATAGCTCCTACAATGAGCAGTTCTTC
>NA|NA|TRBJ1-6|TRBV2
CASSENGAAIGSPLHF
TGTGCCAGCAGTGAAAATGGGGCAGCCATCGGGTCACCCCTCCACTTT
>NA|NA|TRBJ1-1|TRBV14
CASSRLGWDTSKQTEAFF
TGTGCCAGCAGCCGATTAGGTTGGGACACATCAAAACAGACTGAAGCTTTCTTT
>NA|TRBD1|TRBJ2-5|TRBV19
CASRPPGQRETQYF
TGTGCCAGTAGACCTCCGGGACAGAGGGAGACCCAGTACTTC
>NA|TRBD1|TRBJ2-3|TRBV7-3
CASSPGQNTDTQYF
TGTGCCAGCAGCCCGGGACAGAACACAGATACGCAGTATTTT
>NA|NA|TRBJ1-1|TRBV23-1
CASSLIPGHRSLMNTEAFF
TGCGCCAGCAGTCTAATCCCGGGACATCGGAGCCTCATGAACACTGAAGCTTTCTTT
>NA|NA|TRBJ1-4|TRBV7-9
CASSWEIGFTVKDEKLFF
TGTGCCAGCAGCTGGGAGATAGGGTTTACGGTTAAGGATGAAAAACTGTTTTTT
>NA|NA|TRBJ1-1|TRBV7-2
CASIRVGGTEAFF
TGTGCCAGCATCCGGGTCGGGGGGACTGAAGCTTTCTTT
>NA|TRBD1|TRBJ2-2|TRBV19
CASSAGPGTGDTGELFF
TGTGCCAGTAGTGCCGGTCCCGGGACAGGTGACACCGGGGAGCTGTTTTTT
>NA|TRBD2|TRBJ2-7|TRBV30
CAWRAWGLGGEQYF
TGTGCCTGGAGGGCGTGGGGACTAGGAGGCGAGCAGTACTTC
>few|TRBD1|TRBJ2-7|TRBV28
CASSSRGRGYEQYF
TGTGCCAGCAGTTCCAGGGGGCGTGGATACGAGCAGTACTTC
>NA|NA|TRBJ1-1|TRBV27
CASSLLSGTEAFF
TGTGCCAGCAGCCTTCTCTCGGGAACTGAAGCTTTCTTT
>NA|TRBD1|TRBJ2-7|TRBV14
CASSQRTGTGANEQYF
TGTGCCAGCAGCCAGAGAACCGGGACAGGGGCGAACGAGCAGTACTTC
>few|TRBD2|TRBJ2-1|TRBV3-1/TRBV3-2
CASSPLGTSGPNEQFF
TGTGCCAGCAGCCCTCTAGGGACTAGCGGTCCAAATGAGCAGTTCTTC
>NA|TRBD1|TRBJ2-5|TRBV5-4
CASSMARDSDQALSQYF
TGTGCCAGCAGCATGGCCCGGGACAGCGACCAGGCTCTATCCCAGTACTTC
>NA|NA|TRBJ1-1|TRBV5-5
CASSLGGGVNTEAFF
TGTGCCAGCAGCTTGGGGGGCGGGGTAAACACTGAAGCTTTCTTT
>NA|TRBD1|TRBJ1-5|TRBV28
CASSLMGQGAGGHQPQHF
TGTGCCAGCAGTTTAATGGGACAGGGGGCTGGGGGCCATCAGCCCCAGCATTTT
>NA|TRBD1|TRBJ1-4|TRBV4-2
CASSLTTGGGEKLFF
TGTGCCAGCAGCCTTACGACAGGGGGCGGTGAAAAACTGTTTTTT
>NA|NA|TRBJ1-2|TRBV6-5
CASSQAKNRVAGYTF
TGTGCCAGCAGCCAAGCTAAAAACAGGGTGGCTGGCTACACCTTC
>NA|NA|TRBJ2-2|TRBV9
CASSPRRGGDTGELFF
TGTGCCAGCAGCCCCCGTAGAGGGGGGGACACCGGGGAGCTGTTTTTT
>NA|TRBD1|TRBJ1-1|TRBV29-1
CSVAATGGVTFF
TGCAGCGTTGCGGCGACAGGGGGAGTAACTTTCTTT